Sequencing of this TCR beta chain was carried out in a study of human thymus T cells. General study results and limits: Thymic and blood repertoires seemed to show skewed V and J gene use. Related research found strongly overlapping thymic repertoires in unrelated individuals.

Trimming stripped 6 bases from V and 0 bases from J, with 13 bases between. The CDR3 covers 15 residues. Per germline, CDR1 MGHRA and CDR2 YSYEKL. Using immunoSEQ multiplex PCR, the repertoire was profiled, and TCRdb retains in-frame clones only, with some absent. The data contain 78,000 or so clones, about 96% of them singletons. Corrective cardiac surgery supplied the resected thymus tissue. About this clone: The target antigen is unknown.

This sequence joins TRBV4-1 and TRBJ2-3; no reliable D call. The sequence came from a boy under two years old with a congenital heart defect but otherwise immunologically healthy. Material for sequencing was thymus tissue. CDR3 sequence reads: CASRRLALSTDTQYF. The CDR3 nucleotides read TGCGCCAGCAGAAGACTTGCTCTTAGCACAGATACGCAGTATTTT.